This TCR beta chain was captured by sequencing in a study of cytomegalovirus exposure and HLA in healthy donors. Concerning this clone itself: Its antigen is unknown.

Findings and caveats of the study: The study carried out a later analysis of TCR beta sequences. It associated approximately 16,000 of them with specific HLA alleles at a false discovery rate of 0.05.

V lost 1 base and J lost 6, with 10 bases in between. The CDR3 runs to 13 residues. Germline-derived CDR1 and CDR2 are SGHKS and YYEKEE (reference sequence). PCR primers comprised 60 Vbeta and 13 Jbeta primers. Method: immunoSEQ multiplex PCR; TCRdb's copy keeps in-frame clones and lacks some. The data show over 150,000 clones, with approximately 80% seen just once and 10% to 15% held by the top ten. V and J are TRBV5-5 and TRBJ1-2; D not resolved. Sequences were obtained from PBMCs. The source is a man younger than 40 in good health and CMV-seropositive. DNA for the CDR3: TGTGCCAGCAGCTTGACACAGAAAGATGGCTACACCTTC. It is translated as CASSLTQKDGYTF. Together with reference TRBV5-5 and TRBJ1-2, the CDR3 gives the full variable domain: DAGVTQSPTHLIKTRGQQVTLRCSPISGHKSVSWYQQVLGQGPQFIFQYYEKEERGRGNFPDRFSARQFPNYSSELNVNALLLGDSALYLCASSLTQKDGYTFGSGTRLTVV.